This TCR beta chain was sequenced for a study of blood T cell repertoires in COVID-19. Study-level information: Sites in the United States, Italy and Spain provided acute and convalescent COVID-19 samples.

This clone has just a few counts. As originally analysed: Quantification of nucleated cells was approximated via reference gene primer amplification. Clones were read by immunoSEQ multiplex PCR, and TCRdb kept only the in-frame ones, dropping some. V and J calls plus clone size are reproduced from that table; the DNA served to infer D and trimming. The profile shows approximately 45,000 clones, more than 65% of them singletons. The CDR3 extends over 13 amino acids. Germline lookup yields CDR1 KGHSH and CDR2 LQKENI. V was pared by 4 bases and J by 6 bases, with 12 bases between. The clonotype comes from an elderly man with acute or convalescent COVID-19. Sample: peripheral blood. The chain couples TRBV18 to TRBJ1-2; D is possibly TRBD1 (5 bases). The CDR3, as DNA: TGTGCCAGCTCACTTTCGGGGGACGATGGCTACACCTTC. Translation: CASSLSGDDGYTF.